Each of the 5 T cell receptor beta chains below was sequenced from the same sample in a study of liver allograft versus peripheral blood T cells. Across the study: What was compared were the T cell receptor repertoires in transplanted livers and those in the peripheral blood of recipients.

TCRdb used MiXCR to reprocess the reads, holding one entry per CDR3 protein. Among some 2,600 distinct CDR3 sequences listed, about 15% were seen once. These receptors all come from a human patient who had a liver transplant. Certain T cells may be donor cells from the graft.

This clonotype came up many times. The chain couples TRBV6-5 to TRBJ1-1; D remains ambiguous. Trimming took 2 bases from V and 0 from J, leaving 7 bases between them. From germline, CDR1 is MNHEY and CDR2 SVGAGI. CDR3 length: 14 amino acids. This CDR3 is CASSYDLVNTEAFF. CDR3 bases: TGTGCCAGCAGTTACGATCTGGTGAACACTGAAGCTTTCTTT.

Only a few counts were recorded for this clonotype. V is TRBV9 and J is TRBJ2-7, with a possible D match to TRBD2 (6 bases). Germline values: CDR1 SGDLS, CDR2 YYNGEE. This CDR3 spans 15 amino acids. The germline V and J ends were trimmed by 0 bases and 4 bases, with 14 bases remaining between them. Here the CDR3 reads CASSVGFGSVYEQYF. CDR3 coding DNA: TGTGCCAGCAGCGTAGGGTTCGGGAGTGTGTACGAGCAGTACTTC.

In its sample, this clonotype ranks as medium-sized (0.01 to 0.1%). The CDR3, as DNA: TGTGCCAGTAGTATCTCGGCCTCCAATGAGCAGTTCTTC. This sequence encodes CASSISASNEQFF. V usage is TRBV19 and J usage is TRBJ2-1; no firm D call. V lost 3 bases to trimming and J lost 6 bases, with 9 bases between them. Germline-derived CDR1 and CDR2 are LNHDA and SQIVND (reference sequence). This CDR3 is 13 amino acids long. The whole variable domain, filled in from reference TRBV19 and TRBJ2-1, reads DGGITQSPKYLFRKEGQNVTLSCEQNLNHDAMYWYRQDPGQGLRLIYYSQIVNDFQKGDIAEGYSVSREKKESFPLTVTSAQKNPTAFYLCASSISASNEQFFGPGTRLTVL.

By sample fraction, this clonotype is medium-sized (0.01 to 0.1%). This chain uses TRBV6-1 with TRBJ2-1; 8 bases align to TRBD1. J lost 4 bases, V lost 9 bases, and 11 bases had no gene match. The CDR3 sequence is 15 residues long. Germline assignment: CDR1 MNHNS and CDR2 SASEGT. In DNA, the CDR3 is TGTGCCAGTGGGAGTGGGCAGGGGGCATACAATGAGCAGTTCTTC. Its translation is CASGSGQGAYNEQFF.

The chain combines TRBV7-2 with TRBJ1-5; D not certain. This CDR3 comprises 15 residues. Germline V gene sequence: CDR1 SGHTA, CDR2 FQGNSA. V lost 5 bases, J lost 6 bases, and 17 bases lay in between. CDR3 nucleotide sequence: TGTGCCAGCAGCCTCGACCTGGGGTTAGGTCAGCCCCAGCATTTT. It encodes CASSLDLGLGQPQHF.